The next 30 T cell receptor beta chains were all read from a single sample in a study of T-cell reconstitution after alpha-beta-depleted transplantation in children. Using unique molecular identifiers, the investigators prepared the TCRbeta library. TCRdb called the PCR reads again in MiXCR, with one record for every CDR3 protein. The sample yields 500,000 or so distinct CDR3 sequences, over 10% seen once. Sequenced here: PBMCs, mostly from graft donor cells, sampled 180 days after TCRalphabeta/CD19-depleted stem cell transplant. These receptors were obtained from a female patient aged 2-10 years who had a stem cell transplant for aplastic anemia, so the T cells may come from the graft donor.

This clonotype showed up just a few times. The chain recombines TRBV20-1 with TRBJ1-2; 9 bases are shared with TRBD1. The CDR3 extends over 14 amino acids. Unmatched junction bases numbered 7, after V lost 6 bases and J lost 2 bases. CDR1 is DFQATT and CDR2 is SNEGSKA in the germline V gene (reference sequence). CDR3 residues: CSAGTGTTNYGYTF. In DNA form, the CDR3 reads TGCAGTGCAGGGACAGGGACCACCAACTATGGCTACACCTTC.

In its sample, this clonotype was seen a few times. The chain recombines TRBV28 with TRBJ1-1, with D possibly being TRBD1 (6 bases). Germline V gene lookup returns CDR1 MDHEN and CDR2 SYDVKM. V was clipped by 5 bases and J by 6 bases, with 16 bases between them. This CDR3 is built from 14 residues. As DNA, the CDR3 is TGTGCCAGCAGTGGATTGGGGGGCTATTCTGAAGCTTTCTTT. Encoded protein: CASSGLGGYSEAFF.

This clonotype has a handful of counts. The chain is built from TRBV6-5 and TRBJ2-1; possible D gene TRBD1, 6 bases. Germline V gene data show CDR1 as MNHEY and CDR2 as SVGAGI. The CDR3 sequence is 14 residues long. The V gene lost 0 bases and the J gene lost 6 bases, with 9 bases spanning the gap. The CDR3 protein is CASSYSRGINEQFF. The CDR3 coding sequence is TGTGCCAGCAGTTACTCTAGGGGGATCAATGAGCAGTTCTTC.

This clonotype has a handful of counts. The chain carries TRBV9 and TRBJ2-1; D remains unclear. V lost 4 bases and J lost 9, with 14 bases in between. The CDR3 has 13 residues. In germline, CDR1 is SGDLS, CDR2 YYNGEE. CDR3 sequence: CASSRTLGSEQFF. The CDR3 nucleotides are TGTGCCAGCAGCCGAACCTTGGGAAGTGAGCAGTTCTTC. Full variable domain (missing parts from reference TRBV9 and TRBJ2-1): DSGVTQTPKHLITATGQRVTLRCSPRSGDLSVYWYQQSLDQGLQFLIQYYNGEERAKGNILERFSAQQFPDLHSELNLSSLELGDSALYFCASSRTLGSEQFFGPGTRLTVL.

This clonotype was detected only a few times. The chain links TRBV2 to TRBJ2-5; D not resolved. The germline CDR1 and CDR2 sequences are SNHLY and FYNNEI. This CDR3 spans 14 amino acids. V was clipped by 5 bases and J by 10 bases, with 20 bases between them. CDR3 DNA sequence: TGTGCCAGCAGTCACTGGACGGGTAATTCCCACCAGTACTTC. Translating gives CASSHWTGNSHQYF.

This clonotype was observed a handful of times. This sequence joins TRBV20-1 and TRBJ2-2; D is perhaps TRBD1 or TRBD2 (6 bases each). The CDR3 has 17 amino acids. The V gene lost 6 bases and the J gene lost 2 bases, with 22 bases spanning the gap. Germline lookup yields CDR1 DFQATT and CDR2 SNEGSKA (reference sequence). CDR3 in DNA: TGCAGTGCCATAAATCGGGAGTGGGGGCCTAACACCGGGGAGCTGTTTTTT. Residues: CSAINREWGPNTGELFF.

This clonotype was counted only a few times. The chain joins TRBV7-2 to TRBJ2-4; perhaps TRBD2 as D (6 bases). CDR3 length: 15 residues. V was pared by 5 bases and J by 0 bases, with 11 bases between. CDR1 and CDR2 from the germline V gene are SGHTA and FQGNSA. The CDR3 here is CASSMISGAKNIQYF. DNA for the CDR3: TGTGCCAGCAGCATGATTAGCGGAGCCAAAAACATTCAGTACTTC.

The gene calls are TRBV28 and TRBJ2-5; no clear D. This CDR3 has 12 residues. Deletions cut 7 bases from V and 2 bases from J, with 8 bases between. CDR1 is MDHEN and CDR2 is SYDVKM in the germline V gene. CDR3 sequence: CASTDLQETQYF. For the CDR3, the DNA is TGTGCCAGCACAGATCTTCAAGAGACCCAGTACTTC.

This chain connects TRBV6-1 to TRBJ2-7; TRBD1 matches at 7 bases. This CDR3 comprises 14 residues. V lost 8 bases, J lost 5 bases, and 12 bases stayed unmatched. Germline values: CDR1 MNHNS, CDR2 SASEGT. CDR3 loop: CASQPRGIIHEQYF. The CDR3 coding sequence is TGTGCCAGCCAGCCCAGGGGGATAATCCACGAGCAGTACTTC.

The chain employs TRBV19 and TRBJ2-3, with TRBD2 identical over 13 bases. V gave up 5 bases and J gave up 4 bases; unmatched junction bases: 9. There are 17 residues in the CDR3. From germline, CDR1 is LNHDA and CDR2 SQIVND (reference sequence). The CDR3 loop is CASSVGLAGAGSDTQYF. The CDR3 DNA is TGTGCCAGTAGTGTCGGACTAGCGGGAGCAGGATCAGATACGCAGTATTTT.

The J gene is TRBJ2-4, the V gene TRBV7-2; D ambiguous. Trimming pared 5 bases from V and 3 bases from J, leaving 20 bases between. The CDR3 totals 17 residues. CDR1 and CDR2 (germline): SGHTA, FQGNSA. CDR3 in amino acids: CASSPSLRGIDKNIQYF. CDR3 DNA sequence: TGTGCCAGCAGCCCCAGCTTGCGTGGGATTGACAAAAACATTCAGTACTTC.

This clonotype was observed a handful of times. The V and J genes are TRBV6-2 or TRBV6-3 and TRBJ1-1; D is unclear. The CDR3 is 17 amino acids. V was pared by 2 bases and J by 2 bases, with 18 bases between. Germline V lookup: CDR1 MNHEY, CDR2 SVGEGT. In nucleotides, the CDR3 is TGTGCCAGCAGTTACCTAGTGCGGGTCGGCGAAAACACTGAAGCTTTCTTT. It encodes CASSYLVRVGENTEAFF.

This clonotype was seen a handful of times. The chain joins TRBV6-5 to TRBJ1-5; D is unclear. Per the germline V gene, CDR1 is MNHEY and CDR2 is SVGAGI. The V and J ends lost 4 bases and 6 bases respectively, with 13 bases between them. There are 14 residues in the CDR3. CDR3 amino acids: CASSWTVGGQPQHF. CDR3 in DNA: TGTGCCAGCAGTTGGACGGTGGGAGGTCAGCCCCAGCATTTT.

The rearrangement links TRBV7-9 to TRBJ2-1; D may be TRBD2 (6 bases). Germline lookup yields CDR1 SEHNR and CDR2 FQNEAQ (reference sequence). The CDR3 spans 16 residues. V lost 1 base and J 4 bases, leaving 14 bases between the germline ends. The CDR3 DNA is TGTGCCAGCAGCTTAGAGCTGGAGGGCCGGTACAATGAGCAGTTCTTC. Amino acids: CASSLELEGRYNEQFF.

The V gene is TRBV10-3, the J gene TRBJ2-7; 7 bases match TRBD1. Trimming at V came to 3 bases and at J to 4 bases, leaving 6 bases not matched to a gene. From germline, CDR1 is ENHRY and CDR2 SYGVKD. The CDR3 extends over 14 amino acids. DNA for the CDR3: TGTGCCATCAGTGACGACAGGGTGGGGTACGAGCAGTACGTC. Translating it yields CAISDDRVGYEQYV.

This clonotype was found a few times. The rearrangement uses TRBV27 and TRBJ2-1; TRBD2 aligns across 8 bases. Trimming at V came to 5 bases and at J to 2 bases, leaving 5 bases not matched to a gene. Germline lookup yields CDR1 MNHEY and CDR2 SMNVEV (reference sequence). The CDR3 consists of 15 residues. CDR3 DNA: TGTGCCAGCAGTCGGACTAGCATTCCCTACAATGAGCAGTTCTTC. This translates into CASSRTSIPYNEQFF.

The CDR3 sequence: CASSSGLAGDGEQFF. The CDR3 DNA reads as TGCGCCAGCAGCTCGGGACTAGCGGGAGACGGTGAGCAGTTCTTC. The chain links TRBV5-1 to TRBJ2-1, with 14 nucleotides matching TRBD2. V shed 3 bases, J shed 9 bases, and the junction held 5 bases outside the gene matches. Germline lookup yields CDR1 SGHRS and CDR2 YFSETQ. This CDR3 spans 15 amino acids.

This chain links TRBV6-5 with TRBJ1-1, with TRBD1 matching 9 bases. The CDR3 loop spans 15 amino acids. V was clipped by 4 bases and J by 2 bases; unmatched bases: 5. Germline CDR1 is MNHEY and CDR2 is SVGAGI. CDR3 coding DNA: TGTGCCAGCAGTTCTCGACAGGGGGTCAACACTGAAGCTTTCTTT. Its translation is CASSSRQGVNTEAFF.

The chain links TRBV28 to TRBJ2-5; D is perhaps TRBD2 (6 bases). This CDR3 has 14 residues. Trimming cost V 2 bases and J 6 bases, with 13 bases left between them. Germline CDR1 MDHEN, CDR2 SYDVKM. The CDR3 is CASSLVSGRKTQYF. The CDR3 DNA sequence: TGTGCCAGCAGTTTAGTCTCAGGGAGGAAGACCCAGTACTTC.

In its sample, this clonotype was seen a few times. The genes are TRBV25-1 and TRBJ2-1; 7 bases are shared with TRBD2. Trimming at V came to 4 bases and at J to 3 bases, leaving 3 bases not matched to a gene. CDR3 length: 14 residues. Germline CDR1 MGHDK, CDR2 SYGVNS. CDR3: CASSVLADYNEQFF. Written as DNA, the CDR3 is TGTGCCAGCAGTGTCCTAGCGGACTACAATGAGCAGTTCTTC.

The rearrangement uses TRBV9 and TRBJ1-1, with 7 nucleotides matching TRBD1. Germline lookup yields CDR1 SGDLS and CDR2 YYNGEE. J gave up 0 bases and V 3 bases, and 5 bases lay outside the gene matches. This CDR3 has 15 amino acids. Written as DNA, the CDR3 is TGTGCCAGCAGCGCCCAGGGGGGGGTGAACACTGAAGCTTTCTTT. It encodes CASSAQGGVNTEAFF.

A remark on this clonotype: At one end, the junction sequence differs from germline, possibly due to a read error. This sequence joins TRBV20-1 and TRBJ2-1; perhaps D is TRBD1 or TRBD2 (5 bases each). CDR3 length: 14 amino acids. CDR1 is DFQATT and CDR2 is SNEGSKA in the germline V gene (reference sequence). The CDR3 DNA reads as TGCAGTGCCGCGACGGGGCCGACCTACAGTGAGCAGTTCTTC. This gives the protein CSAATGPTYSEQFF.

There are many counts of this clonotype. The rearrangement links TRBV9 to TRBJ2-6; TRBD1 might be the D (6 bases). With 2 bases removed from V and 4 bases from J, the gap between germline ends came to 10 bases. CDR1 is SGDLS, CDR2 YYNGEE, per germline. This CDR3 spans 15 amino acids. The CDR3 sequence: CASSVAGAGANVLTF. CDR3 sequence (DNA): TGTGCCAGCAGCGTTGCAGGGGCAGGGGCCAACGTCCTGACTTTC. Looking up the rest from reference TRBV9 and TRBJ2-6 gives the full variable domain: DSGVTQTPKHLITATGQRVTLRCSPRSGDLSVYWYQQSLDQGLQFLIQYYNGEERAKGNILERFSAQQFPDLHSELNLSSLELGDSALYFCASSVAGAGANVLTFGAGSRLTVL.

This clonotype occurred a few times. The chain uses TRBV28 and TRBJ1-5, with D perhaps matching TRBD1 (5 bases). Trimming removed 2 bases from V and 4 bases from J, with 15 bases in between. The CDR3 runs 16 residues. The germline CDR1 and CDR2 sequences are MDHEN and SYDVKM. The CDR3 DNA sequence: TGTGCCAGCAGTTTAGGGCGGCAGGGTAGAAATCAGCCCCAGCATTTT. It translates to CASSLGRQGRNQPQHF.

This clonotype came up many times. The chain carries TRBV18 and TRBJ2-3; D unclear. Germline CDR1 KGHSH, CDR2 LQKENI. This CDR3 region has 14 residues. V shed 0 bases and J shed 3 bases, with 7 bases lying between them. The DNA for the CDR3 is TGTGCCAGCTCACCACCGGGTGGAACAGATACGCAGTATTTT. The encoded protein is CASSPPGGTDTQYF.

The CDR3 sequence is CASSPRGGSATNEKLFF. The DNA for the CDR3 is TGTGCCAGCAGTCCAAGGGGGGGGTCTGCAACTAATGAAAAACTGTTTTTT. This rearrangement joins TRBV6-1 to TRBJ1-4, with D tentatively TRBD1 (6 bases). The CDR3 runs to 17 residues. With 5 bases removed from V and 0 bases from J, the gap between germline ends came to 16 bases. The V gene's germline CDR1 is MNHNS and CDR2 SASEGT.

The chain uses TRBV20-1 and TRBJ2-3, with 8 nucleotides matching TRBD2. The germline V gene encodes CDR1 DFQATT and CDR2 SNEGSKA (reference sequence). There are 18 residues in the CDR3. Germline trimming cut 3 bases from V and 1 base from J; bases unmatched to any gene: 15. The CDR3 region is CSARRPHWTSRGTDTQYF. In DNA, the CDR3 is TGCAGTGCTAGGAGACCTCATTGGACTAGCCGGGGCACAGATACGCAGTATTTT.

This chain links TRBV3-1 with TRBJ2-1; 13 bases agree with TRBD2. CDR3 length: 17 amino acids. V gave up 2 bases and J gave up 5 bases; unmatched junction bases: 6. CDR1 and CDR2 (germline): LGHDT, YNNKEL (reference sequence). The CDR3 coding sequence is TGTGCCAGCAGCCAAAGATGGACTAGCGGGAGCCACAATGAGCAGTTCTTC. It translates to CASSQRWTSGSHNEQFF.

The sample holds a few counts of this clonotype. The rearrangement links TRBV20-1 to TRBJ2-5; tentative D call: TRBD1 (6 bases). Germline V lookup: CDR1 DFQATT, CDR2 SNEGSKA (reference sequence). This CDR3 spans 17 amino acids. V was cut by 4 bases and J by 4 bases, with 25 bases left in between. CDR3 loop: CSAMVSSGQGRRETQYF. The CDR3 bases are TGCAGTGCTATGGTATCATCCGGCCAGGGGAGAAGAGAGACCCAGTACTTC.

This sequence joins TRBV10-3 and TRBJ2-2; 8 bases align to TRBD1. Per the germline V gene, CDR1 is ENHRY and CDR2 is SYGVKD. The CDR3 loop spans 16 amino acids. The trim removed 2 bases at V and 4 bases at J, leaving 6 bases unmatched. CDR3 region: CAISERVDRGTGELFF. CDR3 in DNA: TGTGCCATCAGTGAGAGGGTAGACAGGGGCACCGGGGAGCTGTTTTTT.